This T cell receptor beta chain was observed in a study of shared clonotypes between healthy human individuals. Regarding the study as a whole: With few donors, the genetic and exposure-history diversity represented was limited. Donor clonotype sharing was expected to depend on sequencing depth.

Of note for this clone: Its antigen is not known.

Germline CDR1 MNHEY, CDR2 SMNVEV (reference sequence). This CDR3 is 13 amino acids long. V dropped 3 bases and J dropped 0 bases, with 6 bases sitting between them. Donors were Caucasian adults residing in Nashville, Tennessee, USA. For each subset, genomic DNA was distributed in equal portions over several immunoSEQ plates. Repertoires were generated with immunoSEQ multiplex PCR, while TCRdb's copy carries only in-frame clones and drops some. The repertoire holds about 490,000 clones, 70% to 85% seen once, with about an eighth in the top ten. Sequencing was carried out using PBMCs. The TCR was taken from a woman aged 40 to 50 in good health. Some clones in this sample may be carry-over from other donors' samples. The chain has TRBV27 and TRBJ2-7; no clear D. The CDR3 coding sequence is TGTGCCAGCAGTTTCCAGGACTCCTACGAGCAGTACTTC. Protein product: CASSFQDSYEQYF.